This is a list of T cell receptor beta chains from one sample in a study of graft-versus-host responses after intestinal transplantation. Measured with immunoSEQ multiplex PCR; TCRdb has only the in-frame clones, and not every one. This repertoire shows some 38,000 clones, about 93% found once; its top ten account for 21%. Which antigens these TCRs recognize remains unknown. The sequencing here drew on unstimulated CD8+ T cells sorted from spleen or lymph node cells, taken before transplant. The receptor source for this set is a human donor who was the organ donor for an intestinal transplant. Both conserved end residues are part of each CDR3. The D gene is left open where the match is weak. A row's size may be missing; if present it is once, few, many or a size class.

J: TRBJ2-1; D: TRBD2; V: TRBV19; size: -; CDR3: CASSIWRGSSYNEQFF; DNA: TGTGCCAGTAGTATCTGGCGGGGGAGCTCCTACAATGAGCAGTTCTTC
J: TRBJ2-1; D: TRBD2; V: TRBV4-2; size: -; CDR3: CASSQVGTSSYNEQFF; DNA: TGTGCCAGCAGCCAAGTAGGGACTAGTTCCTACAATGAGCAGTTCTTC
J: TRBJ2-7; D: -; V: TRBV7-9; size: -; CDR3: CASSPPGGSSYEQYF; DNA: TGTGCCAGCAGCCCCCCAGGGGGGAGCTCCTACGAGCAGTACTTC
J: TRBJ2-1; D: TRBD2; V: TRBV7-9; size: -; CDR3: CASSPSSGTSYNEQFF; DNA: TGTGCCAGCAGCCCTTCCAGCGGGACCTCCTACAATGAGCAGTTCTTC
J: TRBJ2-7; D: TRBD2; V: TRBV4-2; size: -; CDR3: CAGSQEQGLAATYEQYF; DNA: TGTGCCGGCAGCCAAGAGCAGGGACTAGCGGCAACCTACGAGCAGTACTTC
J: TRBJ2-1; D: -; V: TRBV19; size: -; CDR3: CASSWTHNEQFF; DNA: TGTGCCAGTAGTTGGACGCACAATGAGCAGTTCTTC
J: TRBJ2-7; D: TRBD1; V: TRBV5-1; size: -; CDR3: CASSFLEDRVHEQYF; DNA: TGCGCCAGCAGCTTTCTAGAAGACAGGGTCCACGAGCAGTACTTC
J: TRBJ2-5; D: -; V: TRBV7-9; size: -; CDR3: CASSLKQKETQYF; DNA: TGTGCCAGCAGCTTAAAACAGAAAGAGACCCAGTACTTC
J: TRBJ2-1; D: -; V: TRBV5-5; size: -; CDR3: CASSPDSPYNEQFF; DNA: TGTGCCAGCAGCCCCGACAGCCCCTACAATGAGCAGTTCTTC
J: TRBJ1-5; D: -; V: TRBV15; size: -; CDR3: CATSRSVVLSNQPQHF; DNA: TGTGCCACCAGCAGATCCGTAGTTCTTAGCAATCAGCCCCAGCATTTT
J: TRBJ1-1; D: TRBD1; V: TRBV7-9; size: -; CDR3: CASSLDEDRGFMNTEAFF; DNA: TGTGCCAGCAGCTTAGATGAGGACAGGGGATTCATGAACACTGAAGCTTTCTTT
J: TRBJ1-6; D: TRBD1; V: TRBV5-6; size: -; CDR3: CASSLTGDYNSPLHF; DNA: TGTGCCAGCAGCCTGACAGGGGACTATAATTCACCCCTCCACTTT
J: TRBJ2-7; D: -; V: TRBV4-1; size: -; CDR3: CASSQELERYEQYF; DNA: TGCGCCAGCAGCCAAGAACTAGAGAGGTACGAGCAGTACTTC
J: TRBJ2-7; D: TRBD2; V: TRBV4-1; size: -; CDR3: CASSQDGTSGSSYEQYF; DNA: TGCGCCAGCAGCCAAGATGGGACTAGCGGCTCCTCCTACGAGCAGTACTTC
J: TRBJ2-5; D: -; V: TRBV14; size: -; CDR3: CASSQVRVRETQYF; DNA: TGTGCCAGCAGCCAAGTTCGCGTAAGGGAGACCCAGTACTTC
J: TRBJ1-1; D: -; V: TRBV28; size: -; CDR3: CASSGFGGMNTEAFF; DNA: TGTGCCAGCAGTGGGTTTGGCGGTATGAACACTGAAGCTTTCTTT
J: TRBJ2-7; D: TRBD1; V: TRBV28; size: -; CDR3: CASTGTGFDEQYF; DNA: TGTGCCAGCACCGGGACAGGGTTCGACGAGCAGTACTTC
J: TRBJ1-2; D: -; V: TRBV15; size: -; CDR3: CATSKTDSNYGYTF; DNA: TGTGCCACCAGCAAAACGGACAGTAACTATGGCTACACCTTC
J: TRBJ2-3; D: TRBD1; V: TRBV15; size: -; CDR3: CATSREGQGLDTQYF; DNA: TGTGCCACCAGCAGAGAGGGACAGGGGTTAGATACGCAGTATTTT
J: TRBJ2-1; D: -; V: TRBV11-2; size: -; CDR3: CASSLLGGYLGQFF; DNA: TGTGCCAGCAGCTTATTAGGGGGGTATCTAGGGCAGTTCTTC
J: TRBJ1-1; D: -; V: TRBV11-2; size: once; CDR3: CASSLSRPGTEAFF; DNA: TGTGCCAGCAGCTTAAGCAGACCCGGCACTGAAGCTTTCTTT
J: TRBJ2-1; D: TRBD2; V: TRBV19; size: -; CDR3: CASSSPGLDNEQFF; DNA: TGTGCCAGTAGTTCACCGGGACTAGACAATGAGCAGTTCTTC
J: TRBJ2-3; D: TRBD2; V: TRBV7-6; size: few; CDR3: CASSLRTSGKDTQYF; DNA: TGTGCCAGCAGCCTCCGGACTAGCGGGAAAGATACGCAGTATTTT
J: TRBJ2-7; D: -; V: TRBV10-3; size: -; CDR3: CAISQRTPQGYEQYF; DNA: TGTGCCATCAGTCAGCGGACACCCCAGGGGTACGAGCAGTACTTC
J: TRBJ1-3; D: -; V: TRBV5-1; size: -; CDR3: CASSLTGGAGNTIYF; DNA: TGCGCCAGCAGCTTGACGGGCGGGGCTGGAAACACCATATATTTT
J: TRBJ2-5; D: TRBD1; V: TRBV27; size: -; CDR3: CASSVGQGEWETQYF; DNA: TGTGCCAGCAGTGTTGGACAGGGCGAGTGGGAGACCCAGTACTTC
J: TRBJ2-7; D: TRBD2; V: TRBV7-2; size: -; CDR3: CASSEDWVTGTSNEQYF; DNA: TGTGCCAGCAGCGAAGATTGGGTTACCGGGACTAGCAACGAGCAGTACTTC